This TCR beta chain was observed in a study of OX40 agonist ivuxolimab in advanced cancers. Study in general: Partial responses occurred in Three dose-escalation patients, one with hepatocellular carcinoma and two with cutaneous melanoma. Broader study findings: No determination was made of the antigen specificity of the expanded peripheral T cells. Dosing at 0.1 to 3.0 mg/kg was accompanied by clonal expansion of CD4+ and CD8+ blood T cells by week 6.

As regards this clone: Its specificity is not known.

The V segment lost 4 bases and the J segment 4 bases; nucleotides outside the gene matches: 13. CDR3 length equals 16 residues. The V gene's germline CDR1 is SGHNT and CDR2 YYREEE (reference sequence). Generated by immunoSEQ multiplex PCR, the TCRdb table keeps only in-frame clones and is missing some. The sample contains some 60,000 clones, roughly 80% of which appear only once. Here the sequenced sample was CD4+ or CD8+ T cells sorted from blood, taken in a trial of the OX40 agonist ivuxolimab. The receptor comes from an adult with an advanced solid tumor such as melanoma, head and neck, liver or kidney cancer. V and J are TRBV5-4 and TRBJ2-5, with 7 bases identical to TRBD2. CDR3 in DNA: TGTGCCAGCAGCCGCCTCGGCGGGGGAGGGTTAGAGACCCAGTACTTC. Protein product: CASSRLGGGGLETQYF.